The present T cell receptor (beta chain) was sequenced within a study of cytomegalovirus exposure and HLA in healthy donors. It was with 60 Vbeta and 13 Jbeta primers that the PCR ran. In the authors' methods: About 83 million unique TCR beta chains, 9 million to 14 million shared, were counted in a later analysis. The repertoire was sequenced with immunoSEQ multiplex PCR; TCRdb's copy has only in-frame clones and lacks some. That table is the source of V, J and clone size, and D and trimming were worked out from the DNA. The sample includes roughly 80,000 clones, around 60% of them seen just once. As to this clone: Its matching antigen is unknown.

Looked up from germline, CDR1 is MNHNS and CDR2 is SASEGT. V was clipped by 4 bases and J by 5 bases; unmatched bases: 6. This CDR3 spans 15 amino acids. Study findings and constraints: Links to common viral pathogens appeared, in a later analysis, for several of the most significant clusters. The analysis excluded some indistinguishable V segments, including TRBV6-2 and TRBV6-3. As was reported, the classifier diagnosed cytomegalovirus status with high specificity and sensitivity.

Source material: PBMCs. The chain joins TRBV6-1 to TRBJ2-1; 9 nucleotides match TRBD2. The TCR comes from a male donor in good health and CMV-seropositive. CDR3 bases: TGTGCCAGCAGTGGGGGGGCGGGAGGGAACAATGAGCAGTTCTTC. It yields the protein CASSGGAGGNNEQFF.